Listed below are T cell receptor beta chains from one sample, sequenced in a study of breast tumors, draining lymph nodes, adjacent tissues. TCRdb fed the multiplex PCR reads into MiXCR, producing one record per CDR3 protein. This table holds around 170,000 distinct CDR3 sequences, approximately 30% found once. Sequenced material: axillary lymph node tissue. The source of these receptors is a female donor with breast cancer. Some clones in this sample may be carry-over from other donors' samples. The CDR3 runs from the conserved cysteine through the conserved F or W. A D gene is named only where the DNA matches it firmly. The size entry is marked missing in some rows and otherwise reads once, few, many or a size class.

v_call,d_call,j_call,clone_size,cdr3_aa,cdr3_nt
TRBV7-9,-,TRBJ2-1,many,CASSSVHNEQFF,TGTGCCAGCAGCTCGGTACACAATGAGCAGTTCTTC
TRBV11-2,TRBD1,TRBJ2-2,-,CASGYGPGQGYTGELFF,TGTGCCAGCGGCTATGGACCGGGACAGGGTTACACCGGGGAGCTGTTTTTT
TRBV3-1,-,TRBJ2-2,many,CASSRLDNTGELFF,TGTGCCAGCAGCCGACTCGACAACACCGGGGAGCTGTTTTTT
TRBV20-1,TRBD1,TRBJ1-5,many,CSARTGGGGNQPQHF,TGCAGTGCCCGGACAGGGGGCGGTGGCAATCAGCCCCAGCATTTT
TRBV13,TRBD1,TRBJ2-7,many,CASSLEQGVYEQYF,TGTGCCAGCAGCTTAGAACAGGGGGTCTACGAGCAGTACTTC
TRBV7-9,-,TRBJ2-1,many,CASSLEARGQFF,TGTGCCAGCAGCTTAGAGGCAAGAGGGCAGTTCTTC
TRBV24-1,TRBD1,TRBJ2-5,-,CATSETTGVETLYF,TGTGCCACCAGTGAGACCACAGGGGTCGAGACCCTGTACTTC
TRBV29-1,TRBD1,TRBJ1-2,many,CSALTGGNGYTF,TGCAGCGCTTTGACAGGGGGTAATGGCTACACCTTC
TRBV6-5,TRBD2,TRBJ2-5,-,CASSPGGAQYF,TGTGCCAGCAGTCCGGGGGGGGCCCAGTACTTC
TRBV12-3/TRBV12-4,TRBD1,TRBJ2-7,many,CASSFFPPGQGPREQYF,TGTGCCAGCAGTTTTTTCCCACCGGGACAGGGGCCGCGCGAGCAGTACTTC
TRBV27,-,TRBJ1-5,few,CASSSGVGNQPQHF,TGTGCCAGCAGTTCAGGAGTCGGCAATCAGCCCCAGCATTTT
TRBV19,-,TRBJ2-1,many,CASSISEYNEQFF,TGTGCCAGTAGTATATCGGAGTACAATGAGCAGTTCTTC
TRBV9,-,TRBJ2-5,-,CASSPLETQYF,TGTGCCAGCAGCCCCCTGGAGACCCAGTACTTC
TRBV28,-,TRBJ2-2,-,CASSRSGVRITGELFF,TGTGCCAGCAGCCGATCCGGGGTCCGGATCACCGGGGAGCTGTTTTTT
TRBV6-6,-,TRBJ1-5,many,CASSHPLVSNQPQHF,TGTGCCAGCAGTCACCCTCTTGTCAGCAATCAGCCCCAGCATTTT
TRBV5-4,TRBD1,TRBJ1-4,many,CASSRGTGAEKLFF,TGTGCCAGCAGCCGGGGGACAGGGGCTGAAAAACTGTTTTTT
TRBV11-2,-,TRBJ2-1,many,CASSPDGANEQFF,TGTGCCAGCAGCCCGGACGGGGCAAATGAGCAGTTCTTC
TRBV2,TRBD1,TRBJ2-5,-,CASSQTGTGFETQYF,TGTGCCAGCAGCCAAACAGGGACAGGGTTTGAGACCCAGTACTTC
TRBV7-2,TRBD2,TRBJ2-5,once,CASSPNPSGRAGETQYF,TGTGCCAGCAGCCCGAACCCCAGCGGGAGGGCCGGGGAGACCCAGTACTTC
TRBV10-3,-,TRBJ2-7,many,CATTGSYEQYF,TGTGCCACCACAGGGTCCTACGAGCAGTACTTC
TRBV12-3/TRBV12-4,TRBD1,TRBJ1-1,-,CASSNNRGGGTEAFF,TGTGCCAGCAGTAACAACAGGGGCGGTGGCACTGAAGCTTTCTTT
TRBV7-9,-,TRBJ1-2,many,CASNNPGHRIPINYGYTF,TGTGCCAGCAACAACCCGGGACATCGAATCCCTATTAACTATGGCTACACCTTC
TRBV9,TRBD1,TRBJ2-2,once,CASSLTGATGELFF,TGTGCCAGCAGCTTGACAGGGGCCACCGGGGAGCTGTTTTTT
TRBV6-1,-,TRBJ1-2,-,CASRHSEGSNYGYTF,TGTGCCAGCAGGCACAGTGAGGGGAGCAACTATGGCTACACCTTC
TRBV7-2,TRBD1,TRBJ2-1,-,CASSLRDSRSYNEQFF,TGTGCCAGCAGCTTAAGGGACAGCCGATCCTACAATGAGCAGTTCTTC
TRBV12-3/TRBV12-4,-,TRBJ2-7,medium-sized,CASSMTGPYEQYF,TGTGCCAGCAGCATGACTGGCCCCTACGAGCAGTACTTC
TRBV12-3/TRBV12-4,TRBD1,TRBJ2-7,-,CASSFQGVSPEQYF,TGTGCCAGCAGTTTCCAGGGGGTCTCTCCCGAGCAGTACTTC
TRBV3-1,-,TRBJ1-3,few,CASSQEGGTGNTIYF,TGTGCCAGCAGCCAAGAGGGAGGTACTGGAAACACCATATATTTT
TRBV5-4,-,TRBJ1-4,-,CASSLGGYANEKLFF,TGTGCCAGCAGCTTAGGGGGGTACGCTAATGAAAAACTGTTTTTT
TRBV28,-,TRBJ2-7,few,CASSFLSFTHEQYF,TGTGCCAGCAGTTTCTTAAGTTTTACCCACGAGCAGTACTTC
TRBV13,-,TRBJ2-3,many,CASSLGPPGQYF,TGTGCCAGCAGTCTCGGGCCTCCTGGGCAGTATTTT
TRBV6-1,TRBD1,TRBJ1-4,many,CASSDSTGAKLFF,TGTGCCAGCAGTGATTCGACAGGGGCGAAACTGTTTTTT
TRBV7-6,-,TRBJ2-1,many,CASSLAGGFYNEQFF,TGTGCCAGCAGCTTAGCGGGGGGCTTTTACAATGAGCAGTTCTTC
TRBV15,-,TRBJ1-2,-,CVTSDRRTRPNYGCTF,-
TRBV11-3,-,TRBJ2-3,-,CASSQTWSAHPDNEQYF,TGTGCCAGCAGCCAGACATGGTCAGCCCACCCCGACAATGAGCAGTATTTT
TRBV7-8,TRBD2,TRBJ2-1,many,CASSLGSGGVDEQFF,TGTGCCAGCAGCTTGGGTAGCGGGGGGGTCGATGAGCAGTTCTTC
TRBV7-8,-,TRBJ1-6,many,CAGGPLSNSPLHF,TGTGCCGGAGGGCCGCTTTCTAATTCACCCCTCCACTTT
TRBV6-6,-,TRBJ1-1,few,CASSYTVLNTEAFF,TGTGCCAGCAGTTACACGGTTCTCAACACTGAAGCTTTCTTT